The 26 T cell receptor beta chains below all came from one sample that was sequenced in a study of control samples from healthy donors and cancer patients. Sequenced by immunoSEQ multiplex PCR; TCRdb stores in-frame clones only, minus some. The data contain 100,000 or so clones, roughly 87% of them singletons. Sequences were obtained from blood. These receptors all stem from a woman in her 50s in good health.

The genes are TRBV18 and TRBJ2-7; 14 bases are shared with TRBD2. The CDR3 length is 19 residues. Germline V gene data show CDR1 as KGHSH and CDR2 as LQKENI. Germline trimming cut 4 bases from V and 0 bases from J; bases unmatched to any gene: 11. CDR3 nucleotides: TGTGCCAGCTCACTCTACCCGGGACTAGCGGGGGCCTACTCCTACGAGCAGTACTTC. This gives the protein CASSLYPGLAGAYSYEQYF.

V gene TRBV7-6 combines with J gene TRBJ2-1; the match to TRBD2 covers 9 bases. The length of the CDR3 is 16 residues. Trimming removed 4 bases from V and 3 bases from J; junction bases left unmatched: 7. Germline loops: CDR1 SGHVS, CDR2 FNYEAQ. CDR3 DNA sequence: TGTGCCAGCAGCTCCGGACTAGCGATTGGCTACAATGAGCAGTTCTTC. This gives the protein CASSSGLAIGYNEQFF.

This sequence joins TRBV5-3 and TRBJ1-6; TRBD1 is a possible D gene (6 bases). TRBV5-3 is marked as an open reading frame, function uncertain. The CDR3 runs 15 residues. V lost 4 bases to trimming and J lost 5 bases, with 13 bases between them. CDR3 loop: CARSLRTENNSPLHF. The CDR3 nucleotides are TGTGCCAGAAGCCTCCGGACAGAAAATAATTCACCCCTCCACTTT.

The CDR3 sequence is CASSQEEAAGTDTQYF. Written as DNA, the CDR3 is TGCGCCAGCAGCCAAGAAGAGGCAGCGGGCACAGATACGCAGTATTTT. The chain carries TRBV4-3 and TRBJ2-3; a weak D match, TRBD2 (5 bases). Trimming stripped 0 bases from V and 1 base from J, with 11 bases between. The CDR3 has 16 amino acids. Germline-derived CDR1 and CDR2 are LGHNA and YSLEER.

The chain couples TRBV5-1 to TRBJ2-5; 11 nucleotides align to TRBD1. V lost 4 bases, J lost 7 bases, and 9 bases stayed unmatched. CDR1 is SGHRS and CDR2 is YFSETQ in the germline V gene. CDR3 length: 15 residues. CDR3 residues: CASSPGTGGRGTQYF. As DNA, the CDR3 is TGCGCCAGCAGCCCCGGGACAGGGGGGCGAGGGACCCAGTACTTC.

The chain carries TRBV7-3 and TRBJ2-1, with D uncertain. Trimming removed 2 bases from V and 0 bases from J, with 8 bases in between. CDR1 and CDR2 (germline): SGHTA, FQGTGA. There are 15 residues in the CDR3. The CDR3 region is CASSLALSSYNEQFF. DNA for the CDR3: TGTGCCAGCAGCTTAGCGTTGAGCTCCTACAATGAGCAGTTCTTC.

This clone appeared a single time. The chain is built from TRBV3-1 (or the pseudogene TRBV3-2) and TRBJ1-3; 8 bases are a match to TRBD1. The CDR3 is made up of 13 amino acids. The junction had 5 bases not matched to a gene; V was cut back by 5 bases and J by 8 bases. Looked up from germline, CDR1 is LGHDT and CDR2 is YNNKEL (reference sequence). The CDR3: CASSGDRGDTIYF. Written as DNA, the CDR3 is TGTGCCAGCAGCGGAGACAGGGGAGACACCATATATTTT.

The chain has TRBV6-6 and TRBJ1-6, with no clear D. V lost 4 bases to trimming and J lost 0 bases, with 7 bases between them. The germline CDR1 and CDR2 sequences are MNHNY and SVGAGI (reference sequence). The CDR3 consists of 15 residues. The chain's CDR3 is CASSLESSYNSPLHF. In nucleotides, the CDR3 is TGTGCCAGCAGTTTAGAGAGCTCCTATAATTCACCCCTCCACTTT.

Notes on this clone: This same CDR3 is encoded by further DNA sequences in the sample. The J gene is TRBJ2-5, the V gene TRBV7-2; D gene unclear. In germline, CDR1 is SGHTA, CDR2 FQGNSA. The CDR3 consists of 13 residues. Trimming left V 5 bases short and J 2 bases short, with 9 bases between. The CDR3 reads CASSLSPQETQYF. CDR3 DNA: TGTGCCAGCAGCCTAAGCCCTCAAGAGACCCAGTACTTC.

The CDR3 coding sequence is TGTGCCAGCAGTCGCCCCGACATATTCTATGGCTACACCTTC. Translating gives CASSRPDIFYGYTF. The chain carries TRBV6-5 and TRBJ1-2; no firm D call. This CDR3 region has 14 residues. The V end was cut by 5 bases, the J end by 4 bases, with 14 bases between. The germline V gene has CDR1 MNHEY and CDR2 SVGAGI.

The chain recombines TRBV7-2 with TRBJ2-1; 7 positions match TRBD1. Trimming took 5 bases from V and 10 from J; bases not matched to a gene: 17. There are 16 residues in the CDR3. Germline V gives CDR1 SGHTA, CDR2 FQGNSA. CDR3 residues: CASSPRTGLRFGEQFF. The CDR3 DNA follows: TGTGCCAGCAGCCCGCGGACAGGCCTCAGGTTCGGAGAGCAGTTCTTC.

The chain is built from TRBV12-5 and TRBJ2-5; D is perhaps TRBD2 (5 bases). Trimming pared 2 bases from V and 0 bases from J, leaving 13 bases between. Germline V gene data show CDR1 as LGHNT and CDR2 as FRNRAP. The CDR3 length is 16 residues. Written as DNA, the CDR3 is TGTGCTAGTGGTTTGACCTGGACGGGGTACCAAGAGACCCAGTACTTC. Amino acids: CASGLTWTGYQETQYF.

This rearrangement joins TRBV19 to TRBJ2-2; D gene unclear. The CDR3 sequence is 12 residues long. Trimming removed 1 base from V and 9 bases from J, with 6 bases in between. The germline V gene has CDR1 LNHDA and CDR2 SQIVND (reference sequence). Here the CDR3 reads CASSIAERELFF. CDR3 nucleotide sequence: TGTGCCAGTAGTATAGCTGAGCGGGAGCTGTTTTTT. Together with reference TRBV19 and TRBJ2-2, the CDR3 gives the full variable domain: DGGITQSPKYLFRKEGQNVTLSCEQNLNHDAMYWYRQDPGQGLRLIYYSQIVNDFQKGDIAEGYSVSREKKESFPLTVTSAQKNPTAFYLCASSIAERELFFGEGSRLTVL.

The V call is TRBV6-5, the J call TRBJ2-3; no clear D gene. The germline V gene encodes CDR1 MNHEY and CDR2 SVGAGI. V was trimmed by 4 bases and J by 6 bases, leaving 11 bases between them. CDR3 length: 13 amino acids. This chain's CDR3 is CASSWPSMDTQYF. CDR3 nucleotides: TGTGCCAGCAGTTGGCCCTCAATGGATACGCAGTATTTT.

The rearrangement joins TRBV30 to TRBJ2-7; weak D call: TRBD1 (6 bases). From germline, CDR1 is GTSNPN and CDR2 SVGIG (reference sequence). Trimming took 5 bases from V and 6 from J, leaving 17 bases between them. This CDR3 is built from 13 residues. The CDR3 coding sequence is TGTGCCTGGGGGTACAGGGTCGGGTCCGAGCAGTACTTC. As protein: CAWGYRVGSEQYF.

The chain recombines TRBV2 with TRBJ2-2; TRBD1 matches 7 bases. CDR3 length: 14 amino acids. Germline V CDR1 and CDR2: SNHLY, FYNNEI. The junction had 3 bases not matched to a gene; V was cut back by 7 bases and J by 1 base. The CDR3 reads CASIRQGNTGELFF. DNA of the CDR3: TGTGCCAGCATTAGACAGGGGAACACCGGGGAGCTGTTTTTT.

Only one count was recorded for this clone. The chain employs TRBV24-1 and TRBJ2-3; 7 bases match TRBD1. The CDR3 covers 13 residues. Germline assignment: CDR1 KGHDR and CDR2 SFDVKD. The trim removed 7 bases at V and 5 bases at J, leaving 5 bases unmatched. As DNA, the CDR3 is TGTGCCACCAGGAGGGGGCTTGGAGATACGCAGTATTTT. Translated: CATRRGLGDTQYF.

The genes are TRBV7-9 and TRBJ2-3, with D possibly TRBD2 on 5 matching bases. V was trimmed by 1 base and J by 4 bases, leaving 9 bases between them. Germline assignment: CDR1 SEHNR and CDR2 FQNEAQ (reference sequence). The length of the CDR3 is 14 residues. The CDR3 bases are TGTGCCAGCAGCTTAGGGGAGAGGGCAGATACGCAGTATTTT. It codes for CASSLGERADTQYF. Full variable domain (remainder filled in from reference TRBV7-9 and TRBJ2-3): DTGVSQNPRHKITKRGQNVTFRCDPISEHNRLYWYRQTLGQGPEFLTYFQNEAQLEKSRLLSDRFSAERPKGSFSTLEIQRTEQGDSAMYLCASSLGERADTQYFGPGTRLTVL.

The chain has TRBV6-5 and TRBJ1-1, with 7 bases that match TRBD1. J gave up 1 base and V 6 bases, and 2 bases lay outside the gene matches. The CDR3 is 13 residues long. Germline V gene sequence: CDR1 MNHEY, CDR2 SVGAGI. The DNA for the CDR3 is TGTGCCAGCAGGGGACAGCCGAACACTGAAGCTTTCTTT. Residues: CASRGQPNTEAFF.

The chain carries TRBV2 and TRBJ2-2; the match to TRBD1 covers 10 bases. The CDR3 is 15 amino acids. Germline V lookup: CDR1 SNHLY, CDR2 FYNNEI. V shed 7 bases and J 5 bases; nucleotides not matched to a gene: 7. Here the CDR3 reads CASTDRGRRTGELFF. CDR3 nucleotide sequence: TGTGCCAGCACCGACAGGGGGCGCAGGACCGGGGAGCTGTTTTTT.

This rearrangement joins TRBV7-9 to TRBJ1-1; D remains unclear. CDR3 length equals 13 residues. Trimming left V 0 bases short and J 5 bases short, with 7 bases between. Germline V CDR1 and CDR2: SEHNR, FQNEAQ (reference sequence). The CDR3 loop is CASSLAAGTEAFF. In DNA, the CDR3 is TGTGCCAGCAGCTTAGCGGCAGGTACTGAAGCTTTCTTT.

CDR3 in DNA: TGCGCCAGCAGCCAGGGTAGCGGGGCAGAGACCCAGTACTTC. Residues: CASSQGSGAETQYF. The chain links TRBV4-1 to TRBJ2-5, with TRBD2 matching 8 bases. This CDR3 contains 14 residues. With V trimmed by 3 bases and J by 4 bases, 4 bases remained unmatched. The V gene's germline CDR1 is MGHRA and CDR2 YSYEKL.

The table lists this clone with a count of one. This chain links TRBV7-9 with TRBJ2-1; 8 bases are a match to TRBD2. Germline values: CDR1 SEHNR, CDR2 FQNEAQ (reference sequence). The V gene end was trimmed by 2 bases and the J gene end by 2 bases; junction bases not matched to a gene: 5. CDR3 size: 16 residues. For the CDR3, the DNA is TGTGCCAGCAGCTTAAGAATAGCGGGGACCTACAATGAGCAGTTCTTC. Its protein product is CASSLRIAGTYNEQFF.

The chain joins TRBV5-8 to TRBJ1-5; 9 bases line up with TRBD1. From germline, CDR1 is SGHTS and CDR2 YDEGEE. Trimming at V came to 8 bases and at J to 15 bases, leaving 12 bases not matched to a gene. The CDR3 totals 12 residues. CDR3: CARDPGDRVRHF. The CDR3 DNA reads as TGTGCCAGGGACCCTGGGGACAGGGTTCGGCATTTT.

The V and J genes are TRBV5-1 and TRBJ1-4, with a weak D call TRBD1 (6 bases). The germline V gene encodes CDR1 SGHRS and CDR2 YFSETQ. The V end was cut by 5 bases, the J end by 8 bases, with 19 bases between. There are 15 residues in the CDR3. CDR3 nucleotide sequence: TGCGCCAGCAGTTTAACCGGGACCCAGGGGGAAAAACTGTTTTTT. Translating it yields CASSLTGTQGEKLFF. The full variable domain, with the rest looked up from reference TRBV5-1 and TRBJ1-4, is KAGVTQTPRYLIKTRGQQVTLSCSPISGHRSVSWYQQTPGQGLQFLFEYFSETQRNKGNFPGRFSGRQFSNSRSEMNVSTLELGDSALYLCASSLTGTQGEKLFFGSGTQLSVL.

The chain joins TRBV10-3 to TRBJ1-2, with D perhaps TRBD1 (5 bases). Germline values: CDR1 ENHRY, CDR2 SYGVKD. This CDR3 contains 15 residues. V gave up 3 bases and J gave up 3 bases, with 14 bases separating them. In nucleotides, the CDR3 is TGTGCCATCAGTGAAGGGCCAGGGTTGGACTATGGCTACACCTTC. This encodes CAISEGPGLDYGYTF.